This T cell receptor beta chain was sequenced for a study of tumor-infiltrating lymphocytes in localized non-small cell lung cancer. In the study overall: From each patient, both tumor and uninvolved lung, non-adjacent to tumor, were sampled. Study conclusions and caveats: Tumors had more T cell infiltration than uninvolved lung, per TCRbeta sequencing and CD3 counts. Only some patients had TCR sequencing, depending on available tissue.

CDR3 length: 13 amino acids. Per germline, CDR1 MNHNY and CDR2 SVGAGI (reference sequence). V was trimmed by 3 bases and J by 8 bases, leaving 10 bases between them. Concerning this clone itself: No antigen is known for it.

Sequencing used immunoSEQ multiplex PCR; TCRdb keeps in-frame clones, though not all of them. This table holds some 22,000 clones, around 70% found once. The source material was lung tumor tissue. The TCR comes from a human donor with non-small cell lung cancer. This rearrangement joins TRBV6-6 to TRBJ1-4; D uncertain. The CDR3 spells CASSYTTGEKLFF. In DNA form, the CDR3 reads TGTGCCAGCAGTTATACGACGGGAGAAAAACTGTTTTTT.